This is a list of T cell receptor beta chains from one sample in a study of neurological immune-mediated disorders. TCRdb reprocessed the 5' RACE reads with MiXCR, giving one entry per CDR3 protein. The sample includes 50,000 to 65,000 distinct CDR3 sequences, approximately 3.9% of them seen just once. The sequencing sample was made of PBMCs. Receptor source: a man aged 30 to 45 with multiple sclerosis. Both conserved end residues are part of each CDR3. The D gene is left open where the match is weak. The size entry is marked missing in some rows and otherwise reads once, few, many or a size class.

j_gene | v_gene | len | abundance | d_gene | CDR3aa | CDR3nt
TRBJ2-7 | TRBV18 | 13 | few | - | CASSPSPSYEQYF | TGTGCCAGCTCACCATCGCCGAGCTACGAGCAGTACTTC
TRBJ2-2 | TRBV6-1 | 12 | many | - | CATPKNTGELFF | TGTGCCACTCCAAAGAACACCGGGGAGCTGTTTTTT
TRBJ1-5 | TRBV10-3 | 15 | many | TRBD1 | CAISGLGTGSRPQHF | TGTGCCATCAGTGGCCTTGGGACAGGAAGCCGGCCCCAGCATTTT
TRBJ2-3 | TRBV15 | 15 | many | - | CATSRSTGTHDTQYF | TGTGCCACCAGCAGATCAACCGGCACGCACGATACGCAGTATTTT
TRBJ2-2 | TRBV10-2 | 13 | many | - | CASSEVGAGELFF | TGCGCCAGCAGTGAGGTCGGGGCCGGGGAGCTGTTTTTT
TRBJ1-2 | TRBV20-1 | 14 | many | - | CSASQHPKGYGYTF | TGCAGTGCTAGTCAACACCCAAAGGGCTATGGCTACACCTTC
TRBJ1-1 | TRBV5-1 | 13 | few | - | CASSLIDSTEAFF | TGCGCCAGCAGCTTAATAGATAGCACTGAAGCTTTCTTT
TRBJ2-3 | TRBV29-1 | 13 | many | - | CSVPAGAIDTQYF | TGCAGCGTCCCGGCGGGGGCCATAGATACGCAGTATTTT
TRBJ1-1 | TRBV29-1 | 13 | many | - | CSVAARMNTEAFF | TGCAGCGTTGCGGCGAGGATGAACACTGAAGCTTTCTTT
TRBJ2-3 | TRBV12-3/TRBV12-4 | 11 | many | - | CASSLTSAQYF | TGTGCCAGCAGTTTAACGAGTGCGCAGTATTTT
TRBJ2-2 | TRBV5-1 | 12 | many | - | CASSQNTGELFF | TGCGCCAGCAGCCAGAACACCGGGGAGCTGTTTTTT
TRBJ2-3 | TRBV7-8 | 15 | - | TRBD1 | CASSLATGATDTQYF | TGTGCCAGCAGCTTAGCGACAGGGGCAACAGATACGCAGTATTTT
TRBJ1-4 | TRBV5-1 | 15 | - | - | CASSLDIYLGEKLFF | TGCGCCAGCAGCTTGGATATCTACTTGGGAGAAAAACTGTTTTTT
TRBJ2-3 | TRBV15 | 16 | many | - | CATSRRSGVITDTQYF | TGTGCCACCAGCAGACGCTCGGGGGTTATCACAGATACGCAGTATTTT
TRBJ2-2 | TRBV28 | 16 | many | TRBD1 | CASSSVETGLNGELFF | TGTGCCAGCAGTTCCGTTGAGACAGGGTTAAACGGGGAGCTGTTTTTT
TRBJ2-1 | TRBV7-2 | 13 | many | - | CASSFYPLGEQFF | TGTGCCAGCAGCTTTTACCCCTTGGGTGAGCAGTTCTTC
TRBJ2-7 | TRBV4-2 | 15 | many | TRBD1 | CASSPELGQPYEQYF | TGTGCCAGCAGCCCAGAGTTGGGACAGCCCTACGAGCAGTACTTC
TRBJ1-1 | TRBV9 | 13 | many | - | CASSVAGNTEAFF | TGTGCCAGCAGCGTAGCAGGGAACACTGAAGCTTTCTTT
TRBJ2-1 | TRBV6-1 | 15 | many | - | CASSERGSSYNEQFF | TGTGCCAGCAGTGAACGGGGGAGTTCCTACAATGAGCAGTTCTTC
TRBJ2-1 | TRBV24-1 | 15 | many | - | CATSDAYTTTNEQFF | TGTGCCACCAGTGATGCCTATACAACGACCAATGAGCAGTTCTTC
TRBJ1-5 | TRBV10-2 | 16 | many | - | CASSESGTGVNQPQHF | TGCGCCAGCAGTGAGTCAGGGACCGGAGTAAATCAGCCCCAGCATTTT
TRBJ1-2 | TRBV6-5 | 14 | many | - | CASSEVGRSGGYTF | TGTGCCAGCAGTGAGGTTGGCCGTTCGGGAGGCTACACCTTC
TRBJ1-2 | TRBV6-5 | 13 | many | - | CASSYELGSGYTF | TGTGCCAGCAGTTATGAGCTCGGATCTGGCTACACCTTC
TRBJ1-1 | TRBV20-1 | 14 | many | - | CSARGAGPKAEAFF | TGCAGTGCTAGAGGGGCGGGCCCGAAGGCTGAAGCTTTCTTT
TRBJ2-1 | TRBV28 | 13 | - | - | CASSEQPRNEQFF | TGTGCCAGCAGTGAACAGCCGCGGAATGAGCAGTTCTTC
TRBJ1-3 | TRBV20-1 | 15 | many | TRBD1 | CSAVDRVGPGNTIYF | TGCAGTGCTGTCGACAGGGTAGGACCTGGAAACACCATATATTTT
TRBJ2-2 | TRBV24-1 | 10 | many | - | CAKNTGELFF | TGTGCCAAAAACACCGGGGAGCTGTTTTTT
TRBJ1-2 | TRBV10-3 | 13 | few | - | CAISGDPGYGYTF | TGTGCCATCAGTGGGGACCCAGGATATGGCTACACCTTC
TRBJ2-7 | TRBV7-9 | 16 | many | TRBD1 | CASSLTMSGGSYEQYF | TGTGCCAGCAGCTTAACTATGTCAGGGGGCTCCTACGAGCAGTACTTC
TRBJ2-1 | TRBV20-1 | 15 | many | TRBD2 | CSAPGWAGETNEQFF | TGCAGTGCTCCTGGGTGGGCGGGGGAGACTAATGAGCAGTTCTTC